The entry below describes one T cell receptor beta chain. The data stem from a study of blood T cell repertoires in COVID-19. The CDR3 covers 16 residues. Germline loops: CDR1 SGHRS, CDR2 YFSETQ. J gave up 3 bases and V 4 bases, and 12 bases lay outside the gene matches. The repertoire was sequenced with immunoSEQ multiplex PCR; TCRdb's copy has only in-frame clones and lacks some. Here the sample spans some 130,000 clones, around three quarters being singletons. The J gene is TRBJ1-2, the V gene TRBV5-1; 7 nucleotides align to TRBD1. Sequenced input: peripheral blood. This receptor was obtained from an elderly man with acute or convalescent COVID-19. The CDR3 bases are TGCGCCAGCAGCGGCAGGGGGGACAGCACCTACTATGGCTACACCTTC. This sequence encodes CASSGRGDSTYYGYTF.